The source of this T cell receptor beta chain is a study of early T cells in non-severe SARS-CoV-2 infection. TCRdb passed the 5' RACE reads through MiXCR, listing each CDR3 protein once. The table lists 63,000 or so distinct CDR3 sequences, 12% of them singletons. This CDR3 has 13 amino acids. Germline V CDR1 and CDR2: SGDLS, YYNGEE. With 3 bases removed from V and 5 bases from J, the gap between germline ends came to 11 bases. V and J are TRBV9 and TRBJ2-5; no definite D call. The specimen sequenced was whole blood. This sequence was found in an adult who was a healthcare worker with PCR-confirmed SARS-CoV-2 infection or an uninfected control (not recorded which). This CDR3 reads CASSGRYGETQYF. The CDR3 region has the DNA TGTGCCAGCAGCGGCCGCTACGGCGAGACCCAGTACTTC.